Listed here are 30 T cell receptor beta chains from one sample, sequenced in a study of T cell clonotyping in hematopoietic cell transplantation. Sequenced by immunoSEQ multiplex PCR; TCRdb stores in-frame clones only, minus some. The profile shows some 9,600 clones, about nine tenths of them singletons. This sample's time point: recipient sample about 28 days before transplant, after cytoreduction. This sample comprised peripheral blood mononuclear cells, obtained before stem cell transplant. The receptors derive from a woman in her forties or fifties with chronic myeloid leukemia. Some clones in this sample may be carry-over from other donors' samples.

V gene TRBV19 combines with J gene TRBJ2-5; maybe TRBD1 (5 bases). The CDR3 extends over 14 amino acids. V was clipped by 7 bases and J by 3 bases, with 15 bases between them. The germline V gene has CDR1 LNHDA and CDR2 SQIVND (reference sequence). CDR3 region: CASKKTQGEETQYF. As DNA, the CDR3 is TGTGCCAGTAAAAAGACGCAGGGCGAAGAGACCCAGTACTTC.

This clone showed up just once. This sequence joins TRBV6-5 and TRBJ2-7; tentatively, D is TRBD2 (7 bases). The V end lost 8 bases, the J end lost 4 bases, and 15 bases lay between the germline ends. Germline lookup yields CDR1 MNHEY and CDR2 SVGAGI. The CDR3 is 13 residues long. DNA for the CDR3: TGTGCCAGCTCCGGGGGGCCCGCATACGAGCAGTACTTC. It specifies CASSGGPAYEQYF.

The chain carries TRBV28 and TRBJ1-4, with D tentatively TRBD1 (6 bases). Trimming took off 5 bases at V and 8 bases at J, with 15 bases between the two ends. The CDR3 sequence is 14 residues long. CDR1 is MDHEN and CDR2 is SYDVKM in the germline V gene. The CDR3 region is CASSQGGIEEKLFF. The CDR3 DNA is TGTGCCAGCAGTCAAGGGGGTATCGAAGAAAAACTGTTTTTT. Full variable domain (remainder filled in from reference TRBV28 and TRBJ1-4): DVKVTQSSRYLVKRTGEKVFLECVQDMDHENMFWYRQDPGLGLRLIYFSYDVKMKEKGDIPEGYSVSREKKERFSLILESASTNQTSMYLCASSQGGIEEKLFFGSGTQLSVL.

V usage is TRBV30 and J usage is TRBJ2-7; the D gene is possibly TRBD2 (5 bases). Per germline, CDR1 GTSNPN and CDR2 SVGIG (reference sequence). The CDR3 sequence is 11 residues long. The V gene lost 2 bases and the J gene lost 4 bases, with 6 bases spanning the gap. This CDR3 reads CAWSPGYEQYF. The CDR3 DNA is TGTGCCTGGAGTCCGGGGTACGAGCAGTACTTC.

V and J are TRBV5-5 and TRBJ2-7; D perhaps matches TRBD1 (5 bases). The CDR3 extends over 17 amino acids. Trimming took 0 bases from V and 4 from J, leaving 20 bases between them. Germline V gene data show CDR1 as SGHKS and CDR2 as YYEKEE (reference sequence). DNA of the CDR3: TGTGCCAGCAGCTTGGCCTCGTCAGGGAAGCCTCTTTACGAGCAGTACTTC. Its translation is CASSLASSGKPLYEQYF.

The rearrangement joins TRBV11-2 to TRBJ2-3, with a tentative D call TRBD2 (6 bases). Trimming removed 1 base at V and 9 bases at J, with 17 bases between. Looked up from germline, CDR1 is SGHAT and CDR2 is FQNNGV. CDR3 length: 15 residues. CDR3 region: CASSLGGESGSTQYF. As DNA, the CDR3 is TGTGCCAGCAGCTTAGGCGGGGAATCTGGCTCCACGCAGTATTTT.

The chain employs TRBV25-1 and TRBJ1-1; perhaps TRBD1 as D (5 bases). In germline, CDR1 is MGHDK, CDR2 SYGVNS. The CDR3 length is 15 residues. V dropped 2 bases and J dropped 4 bases, with 14 bases sitting between them. The CDR3, as DNA: TGTGCCAGCAGTGAACTGGCAGGGACGGGCACTGAAGCTTTCTTT. Translating gives CASSELAGTGTEAFF.

This chain connects TRBV7-9 to TRBJ2-5; 10 nucleotides line up with TRBD2. The V and J ends lost 5 bases and 5 bases, in that order; junction bases with no gene match: 17. The CDR3 is 18 amino acids. CDR1 is SEHNR and CDR2 is FQNEAQ in the germline V gene (reference sequence). This CDR3 reads CASSINNPGLAVLETQYF. CDR3 bases: TGTGCCAGCAGCATAAATAACCCAGGACTAGCGGTTTTGGAGACCCAGTACTTC.

This chain connects TRBV5-1 to TRBJ2-3; 11 positions agree with TRBD1. This CDR3 is 16 amino acids long. Trimming took 5 bases from V and 1 from J; bases not matched to a gene: 6. Germline CDR1 and CDR2: SGHRS and YFSETQ. The CDR3 is CASRGGQGARTDTQYF. CDR3 sequence (DNA): TGCGCCAGCAGGGGTGGACAGGGGGCGCGCACAGATACGCAGTATTTT.

J is TRBJ2-7 and V is TRBV11-2; 9 nucleotides agree with TRBD2. From germline, CDR1 is SGHAT and CDR2 FQNNGV. This CDR3 is built from 16 residues. V gave up 5 bases and J gave up 0 bases; unmatched junction bases: 8. CDR3 coding DNA: TGTGCCAGCAGCATAACTAGCGGGCTTAGCTCCTACGAGCAGTACTTC. Translation: CASSITSGLSSYEQYF.

The V call is TRBV5-4, the J call TRBJ1-1, with a tentative D call TRBD1 (5 bases). CDR3 size: 16 residues. CDR1 is SGHNT, CDR2 YYREEE, per germline (reference sequence). The V end was cut by 5 bases, the J end by 4 bases, with 21 bases between. CDR3 nucleotides: TGTGCCAGCAGTTCGATAGCACGGGGGTTGGGCACTGAAGCTTTCTTT. This translates into CASSSIARGLGTEAFF.

The V call is TRBV19, the J call TRBJ2-7; TRBD1 matches at 8 bases. This CDR3 contains 16 residues. Germline lookup yields CDR1 LNHDA and CDR2 SQIVND (reference sequence). The junction had 14 bases not matched to a gene; V was cut back by 5 bases and J by 5 bases. The CDR3 coding sequence is TGTGCCAGTAGTTCAGCCAGCGCGCAGGGACAGGACGAGCAGTACTTC. Translated: CASSSASAQGQDEQYF.

This clone showed up just once. The DNA of the CDR3 is TGTGCCAGCAGCTTAGATACCAATACGCAGTATTTT. As protein: CASSLDTNTQYF. V gene TRBV7-3 combines with J gene TRBJ2-3; D remains unclear. The V end lost 2 bases, the J end lost 7 bases, and 7 bases lay between the germline ends. The CDR3 extends over 12 amino acids. Germline-derived CDR1 and CDR2 are SGHTA and FQGTGA.

The chain uses TRBV10-1 and TRBJ2-5, with TRBD1 matching over 9 bases. The CDR3 has 13 residues. Germline values: CDR1 WNHNN, CDR2 SYGVQD (reference sequence). With 6 bases clipped from V and 4 bases from J, the junction kept 3 bases outside the gene matches. The DNA for the CDR3 is TGCGCCAGCAGCAAGGACAGGGGAGAGACCCAGTACTTC. Protein product: CASSKDRGETQYF.

J is TRBJ2-7 and V is TRBV2; 8 bases match TRBD1. The CDR3 is 14 residues long. V lost 7 bases, J lost 0 bases, and 5 bases stayed unmatched. The germline V gene has CDR1 SNHLY and CDR2 FYNNEI. The CDR3 is CASNPGQGSYEQYF. CDR3 nucleotides: TGTGCCAGCAATCCCGGACAGGGCTCCTACGAGCAGTACTTC.

This clone was recorded once. Here the CDR3 reads CAWSRAPWTGTYEQYF. For the CDR3, the DNA is TGTGCCTGGAGTAGGGCCCCATGGACAGGGACATACGAGCAGTACTTC. The V and J genes are TRBV30 and TRBJ2-7; 8 nucleotides line up with TRBD1. Germline CDR1 reads GTSNPN; CDR2 reads SVGIG (reference sequence). V gave up 2 bases and J gave up 4 bases; unmatched junction bases: 13. The CDR3 length is 16 residues.

V and J are TRBV28 and TRBJ1-1; D gene unclear. CDR3 length: 11 residues. The germline CDR1 and CDR2 sequences are MDHEN and SYDVKM. Trimming removed 3 bases at V and 8 bases at J, with 7 bases between. The CDR3 sequence is CASSFSREAFF. In nucleotides, the CDR3 is TGTGCCAGCAGTTTTTCCAGGGAAGCTTTCTTT.

In DNA, the CDR3 is TGTGCCAGCGCCTCACGGATGTGGGGGATAGGCAATCAGCCCCAGCATTTT. It encodes CASASRMWGIGNQPQHF. The chain employs TRBV28 and TRBJ1-5; D may be TRBD1 (5 bases). The CDR3 totals 17 residues. V was pared by 8 bases and J by 2 bases, with 22 bases between. The germline V gene encodes CDR1 MDHEN and CDR2 SYDVKM.

The CDR3 reads CASSLLDRGEVFREKLFF. The CDR3, as DNA: TGTGCCAGTAGTCTATTGGACAGGGGGGAGGTTTTTAGAGAAAAACTGTTTTTT. The genes are TRBV19 and TRBJ1-4; 10 bases align to TRBD1. There are 18 residues in the CDR3. Germline V gives CDR1 LNHDA, CDR2 SQIVND (reference sequence). Losses at the gene ends were 5 bases for V and 8 bases for J; bases not matched to a gene: 17.

J is TRBJ2-3 and V is TRBV10-3; the match to TRBD1 covers 7 bases. With V trimmed by 3 bases and J by 3 bases, 6 bases remained unmatched. This CDR3 has 15 residues. CDR1 ENHRY and CDR2 SYGVKD come from the germline V gene. The CDR3 sequence: CAISDARGLTDTQYF. Written as DNA, the CDR3 is TGTGCCATCAGTGACGCCAGGGGGTTAACAGATACGCAGTATTTT.

V gene TRBV14 combines with J gene TRBJ2-7, with D unclear. The length of the CDR3 is 14 residues. Germline CDR1 and CDR2: SGHDN and FVKESK. Trimming removed 1 base from V and 5 bases from J, with 12 bases in between. CDR3 region: CASSQVNFRDEQYF. In DNA, the CDR3 is TGTGCCAGCAGCCAAGTTAATTTTAGGGACGAGCAGTACTTC.

The chain couples TRBV30 to TRBJ2-3; TRBD1 is a possible D gene (6 bases). Germline values: CDR1 GTSNPN, CDR2 SVGIG (reference sequence). CDR3 length: 15 residues. V dropped 1 base and J dropped 0 bases, with 11 bases sitting between them. CDR3 in DNA: TGTGCCTGGAGTGAAGGGACACTTAGCACAGATACGCAGTATTTT. Translation gives CAWSEGTLSTDTQYF.

The sample holds a few counts of this clone. The V and J genes are TRBV5-1 and TRBJ2-6, with 11 bases aligning to TRBD1. This CDR3 comprises 17 residues. V shed 3 bases and J 2 bases; nucleotides not matched to a gene: 4. Germline values: CDR1 SGHRS, CDR2 YFSETQ. The CDR3 coding sequence is TGCGCCAGCAGCTGGGGACAGGGGGGAGCTGGGGCCAACGTCCTGACTTTC. This gives the protein CASSWGQGGAGANVLTF. The entire variable domain, with the rest obtained from reference TRBV5-1 and TRBJ2-6, is as follows: KAGVTQTPRYLIKTRGQQVTLSCSPISGHRSVSWYQQTPGQGLQFLFEYFSETQRNKGNFPGRFSGRQFSNSRSEMNVSTLELGDSALYLCASSWGQGGAGANVLTFGAGSRLTVL.

The V call is TRBV6-1, the J call TRBJ2-7; TRBD2 aligns across 11 bases. The V gene's germline CDR1 is MNHNS and CDR2 SASEGT. CDR3 length equals 13 residues. With 10 bases clipped from V and 1 base from J, the junction kept 3 bases outside the gene matches. The CDR3 DNA reads TGTGCCACATCTAGCGGGAGGTCCTACGAGCAGTACTTC. Amino acids: CATSSGRSYEQYF.

The rearrangement joins TRBV7-8 to TRBJ2-7; a weak D match, TRBD1 (6 bases). Trimming removed 5 bases from V and 0 bases from J, with 11 bases in between. CDR3 length: 14 residues. The germline V gene encodes CDR1 SGHVS and CDR2 FQNEAQ. The CDR3 protein is CASSTGTRSYEQYF. Written as DNA, the CDR3 is TGTGCCAGCAGCACCGGGACACGCTCCTACGAGCAGTACTTC.

The genes are TRBV4-1 and TRBJ2-7; 9 positions match TRBD1. The CDR3 contains 16 residues. V was pared by 0 bases and J by 4 bases, with 7 bases of the junction left unmatched. In germline, CDR1 is MGHRA, CDR2 YSYEKL. The CDR3 nucleotides are TGCGCCAGCAGCCAAGAGGACAGGGGTTTTTCGTACGAGCAGTACTTC. It codes for CASSQEDRGFSYEQYF.

There are a few counts of this clone. The chain carries TRBV29-1 and TRBJ2-1, with 9 positions matching TRBD1. After removal of 6 bases from V and 9 bases from J, the junction contained 6 bases not matched to a gene. Germline V gives CDR1 SQVTM, CDR2 ANQGSEA. The CDR3 is made up of 12 amino acids. The CDR3: CSVRQGGSEQFF. The CDR3 DNA reads as TGCAGCGTCCGACAGGGGGGGAGTGAGCAGTTCTTC.

This clone was detected only a few times. The gene calls are TRBV19 and TRBJ2-3; perhaps TRBD2 as D (5 bases). This CDR3 has 15 residues. Germline values: CDR1 LNHDA, CDR2 SQIVND (reference sequence). Trimming removed 1 base from V and 6 bases from J, with 14 bases in between. The chain's CDR3 is CASSIGGGSLDTQYF. CDR3 bases: TGTGCCAGTAGTATAGGAGGTGGGAGCCTCGATACGCAGTATTTT.

This sequence joins TRBV11-2 and TRBJ2-6; D call uncertain. Trimming took off 0 bases at V and 2 bases at J, with 5 bases between the two ends. Germline CDR1 reads SGHAT; CDR2 reads FQNNGV. CDR3 size: 15 residues. CDR3 DNA: TGTGCCAGCAGCTTAGATCGCGCTGGGGCCAACGTCCTGACTTTC. Translated: CASSLDRAGANVLTF.

The DNA of the CDR3 is TGTGCCAGCAGCTTAAATCCGGGGGGCGATATCTATGGCTACACCTTC. Amino acid sequence: CASSLNPGGDIYGYTF. V and J are TRBV7-2 and TRBJ1-2; D is possibly TRBD1 (6 bases). The germline V gene encodes CDR1 SGHTA and CDR2 FQGNSA. Trimming left V 2 bases short and J 4 bases short, with 17 bases between. The CDR3 is 16 residues long.